This T cell receptor (beta chain) was captured by sequencing in a study of CD8 T cells in Susac syndrome. CDR3 size: 14 residues. After removal of 1 base from V and 8 bases from J, the junction contained 3 bases not matched to a gene. The V gene's germline CDR1 is MGHRA and CDR2 YSYEKL. Reverse transcription of about 0.45 to 1 ug RNA used random hexamers. The CDR3 of TCR beta was amplified by immunoSEQ multiplex PCR across 54 Vbeta and 13 Jbeta. MiXCR, run by TCRdb on the immunoSEQ multiplex PCR reads, gives a single entry per CDR3 protein. Seen here are about 120,000 distinct CDR3 sequences, 94% observed once, and the top ten hold 0.095% to 0.15%. Sequencing of TCR beta was performed on blood CD8+ and CD4+ T cells. TEMRA cells were FACS-enriched and CD8+ and CD4+ T cells negatively isolated.

This TCR came from a human donor with multiple sclerosis. The V gene is TRBV4-1, the J gene TRBJ1-2, with 11 bases aligning to TRBD1. Sequencing was done on a sample of CD4+ T cells from PBMCs. The CDR3 DNA follows: TGCGCCAGCAGCCAAGGGGACAGGGGGTACGGCTACACCTTC. Its translation is CASSQGDRGYGYTF.